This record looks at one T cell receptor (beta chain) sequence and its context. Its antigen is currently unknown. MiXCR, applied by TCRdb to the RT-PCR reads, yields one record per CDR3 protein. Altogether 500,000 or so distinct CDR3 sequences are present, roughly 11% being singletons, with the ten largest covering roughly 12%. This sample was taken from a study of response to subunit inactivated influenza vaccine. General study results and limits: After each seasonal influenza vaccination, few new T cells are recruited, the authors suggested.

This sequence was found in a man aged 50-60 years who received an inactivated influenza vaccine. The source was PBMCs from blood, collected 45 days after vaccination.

This CDR3 is CATSGAGLDTQYF. The CDR3, as DNA: TGTGCCACCAGTGGCGCCGGGTTGGATACGCAGTATTTT. The chain recombines TRBV24-1 with TRBJ2-3; no clear D gene. Germline V CDR1 and CDR2: KGHDR, SFDVKD. The CDR3 is made up of 13 amino acids. V was pared by 5 bases and J by 6 bases, with 11 bases between.